This TCR beta chain appears in the sequencing data of a study of blood T cells in healthy people across ages. A second roughly 7 to 11 cycle PCR used barcoded and J-beta primers. From the 5' RACE reads, TCRdb called clonotypes with MiXCR, one entry per CDR3 protein. The top ten hold about 26% of the sample, which has 580,000 or so distinct CDR3 sequences, 40% to 55% seen once. Study findings and constraints: Observed TCR beta diversity showed a strong correlation with the percentage of naive T cells as measured by flow cytometry.

Notes on this clonotype: Its antigen is not known.

The germline gives CDR1 MNHEY, CDR2 SMNVEV (reference sequence). J lost 6 bases, V lost 0 bases, and 9 bases had no gene match. The CDR3 sequence is 17 residues long. The chain has TRBV27 and TRBJ2-7; 12 positions agree with TRBD1. Sequencing was carried out using blood. The receptor's source is an elderly man in good health. The CDR3 nucleotides are TGTGCCAGCAGTTTATCCCCCCCGGGACAGGGGGCTCGCGAGCAGTACTTC. It is translated as CASSLSPPGQGAREQYF.